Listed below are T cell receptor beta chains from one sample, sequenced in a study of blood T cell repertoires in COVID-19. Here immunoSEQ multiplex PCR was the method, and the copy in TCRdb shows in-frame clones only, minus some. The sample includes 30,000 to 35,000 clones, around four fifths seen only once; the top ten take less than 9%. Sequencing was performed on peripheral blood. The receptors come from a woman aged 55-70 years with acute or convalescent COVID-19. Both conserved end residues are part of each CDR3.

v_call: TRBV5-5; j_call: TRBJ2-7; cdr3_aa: CASSFRHSLDYSYEQYF
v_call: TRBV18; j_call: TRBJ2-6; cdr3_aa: CASSRDSPGANVLTF
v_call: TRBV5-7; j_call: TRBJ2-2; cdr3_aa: CASSARVTGELFF
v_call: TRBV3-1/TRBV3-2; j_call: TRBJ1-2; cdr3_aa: CASSQGGQGRGYTF
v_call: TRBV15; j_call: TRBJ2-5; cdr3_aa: CATSRSLAGKETQYF
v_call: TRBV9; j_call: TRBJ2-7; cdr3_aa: CASSVGTDSAYEQYF
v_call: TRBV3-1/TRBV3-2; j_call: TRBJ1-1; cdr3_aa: CASSRSFQGEAFF
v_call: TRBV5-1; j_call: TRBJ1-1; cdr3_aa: CASSHTGENTEAFF
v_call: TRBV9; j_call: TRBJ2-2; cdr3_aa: CASRQTSVTGELFF
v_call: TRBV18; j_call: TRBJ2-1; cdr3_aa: CASSPPGSGLKNNEQFF
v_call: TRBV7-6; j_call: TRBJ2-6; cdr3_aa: CASSPGHVLTF
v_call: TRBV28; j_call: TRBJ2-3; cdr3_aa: CASSLSAGGPTDTQYF
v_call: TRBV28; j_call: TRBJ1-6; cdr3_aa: CASSFGGSSYNSPLHF
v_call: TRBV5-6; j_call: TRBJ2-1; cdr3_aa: CASSLEILQGTDEQFF